The rows below give T cell receptor beta chains drawn from one sample of a study of blood T cell repertoires in COVID-19. Profiling relied on immunoSEQ multiplex PCR, and the TCRdb table lists in-frame clones only, not all of them. The sample has fewer than 350,000 clones, 90% seen once. The specimen was PBMCs or T cells enriched from blood (not recorded which). The receptors stem from a woman aged 30 to 39 with acute COVID-19. Each CDR3 is given with its conserved first and last residue. D genes are given only for firm matches. Size is stated for part of the rows, as once, few or many counts, or as a class when the clone is expanded.

v_call	d_call	j_call	clone_size	cdr3_length	cdr3_nt	cdr3_aa
TRBV7-9	TRBD2	TRBJ2-2	NA	16	TGTGCCAGCAGCTTAGAGGGCGGGAGTGGAGCCGGGGAGCTGTTTTTT	CASSLEGGSGAGELFF
TRBV28	TRBD2	TRBJ2-3	NA	16	TGTGCCAGCAGTTTAAATAGCGGGTATAGCACAGATACGCAGTATTTT	CASSLNSGYSTDTQYF
TRBV3-1/TRBV3-2	TRBD2	TRBJ2-1	NA	16	TGTGCCAGCAGCCAAGATGACGGGGGGACCCTCAATGAGCAGTTCTTC	CASSQDDGGTLNEQFF
TRBV11-2	NA	TRBJ2-7	NA	15	TGTGCCAGCAGCTTAGGTTCAGGGTACTCCTACGAGCAGTACTTC	CASSLGSGYSYEQYF
TRBV4-2	NA	TRBJ2-1	NA	16	TGTGCCAGCAGCCAAGATTCGGCTAGCGAATACAATGAGCAGTTCTTC	CASSQDSASEYNEQFF
TRBV27	NA	TRBJ1-1	NA	15	TGTGCCAGCAGTTTAGCGGGGCGGCGGCTCACTGAAGCTTTCTTT	CASSLAGRRLTEAFF
TRBV7-6	NA	TRBJ2-1	few	15	TGTGCCAGCAGCTTAGTCGCGGACTCCTACAATGAGCAGTTCTTC	CASSLVADSYNEQFF
TRBV10-3	TRBD1	TRBJ2-5	NA	14	TGTGCCATCAGTGGGGACAGGGGAACAGAGACCCAGTACTTC	CAISGDRGTETQYF
TRBV18	TRBD2	TRBJ2-1	NA	14	TGTGCCAGCTCACCACGAGCTACTAGCGAAGAGCAGTTCTTC	CASSPRATSEEQFF
TRBV20-1	TRBD2	TRBJ2-7	NA	14	TGCAGTGCTAGTGTCCTAGCGGGAGGGATCGAGCAGTACTTC	CSASVLAGGIEQYF
TRBV19	NA	TRBJ2-2	NA	16	TGTGCCAGTAGTATTTGGTCCCTGGAGGCATCCGGGGAGCTGTTTTTT	CASSIWSLEASGELFF